Here is one TCR beta chain with its context. Profiling relied on immunoSEQ multiplex PCR, and the TCRdb table lists in-frame clones only, not all of them. The repertoire holds 55,000 to 70,000 clones, with about 82% as singletons. This entry comes from a study of PD-L1 blockade in urothelial cancer. Study as a whole: Starting in about 2014, patients were given atezolizumab (1,200 mg intravenously every 3 weeks). The researchers analyzed blood 3 weeks (second dose) and 6 weeks after treatment start.

This sequence originates from a man in his fifties or sixties with urothelial cancer. The sequences come from PBMCs, collected around atezolizumab (anti-PD-L1) treatment.

This chain's CDR3 is CASTTGTYTEQYF. The CDR3 DNA is TGCGCCAGCACCACAGGGACGTACACCGAGCAGTACTTC. This chain uses TRBV5-1 with TRBJ2-7, with D possibly matching TRBD1 (6 bases). Per germline, CDR1 SGHRS and CDR2 YFSETQ. This CDR3 comprises 13 residues. The V end lost 6 bases, the J end lost 6 bases, and 16 bases lay between the germline ends.